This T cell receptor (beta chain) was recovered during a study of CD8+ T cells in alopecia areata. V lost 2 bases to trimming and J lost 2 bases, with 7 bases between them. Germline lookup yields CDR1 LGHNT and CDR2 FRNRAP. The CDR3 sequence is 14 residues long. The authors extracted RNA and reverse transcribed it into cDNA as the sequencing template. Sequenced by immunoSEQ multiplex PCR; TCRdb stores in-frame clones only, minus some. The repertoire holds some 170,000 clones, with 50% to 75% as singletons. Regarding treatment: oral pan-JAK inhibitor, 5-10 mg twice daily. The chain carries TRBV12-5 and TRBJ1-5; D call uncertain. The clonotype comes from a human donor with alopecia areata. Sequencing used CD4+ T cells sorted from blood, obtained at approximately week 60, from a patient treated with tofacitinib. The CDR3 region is CASGLRWGNQPQHF. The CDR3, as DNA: TGTGCTAGTGGTTTGAGGTGGGGCAATCAGCCCCAGCATTTT.